The present TCR beta chain was sequenced within a study of blood T cell repertoires in COVID-19. Across the study: PBMCs, B-cell-depleted T cells, or T cells were the source of the cDNA or gDNA that made up the material.

Per the original data handling: Amplifying reference gene primers gave estimates of nucleated cell counts. Measured with immunoSEQ multiplex PCR; TCRdb has only the in-frame clones, and not every one. The V and J calls and clone size come from that table; D and trimming were worked out from the DNA. The sample includes 140,000 to 150,000 clones, roughly 89% seen only once; the top ten take around 8.6%. The V end lost 1 base, the J end lost 2 bases, and 3 bases lay between the germline ends. CDR1 LGHDT and CDR2 YNNKEL come from the germline V gene (reference sequence). The CDR3 has 12 residues. The V call is TRBV3-1 (or the pseudogene TRBV3-2), the J call TRBJ2-7; D uncertain. Sequencing was done on a sample of peripheral blood. The TCR comes from a woman in her forties or fifties with active or convalescent COVID-19. The CDR3 nucleotides are TGTGCCAGCAGCCAAGCTACCTACGAGCAGTACTTC. Its translation: CASSQATYEQYF.